This note documents a single TCR beta chain sequence. PCR amplification relied on 60 Vbeta primers (plus 13 Jbeta primers). Sequencing used immunoSEQ multiplex PCR; TCRdb keeps in-frame clones, though not all of them. The sample has 100,000 to 150,000 clones; about 80% are singletons. The CDR3 extends over 17 amino acids. With V trimmed by 4 bases and J by 4 bases, 14 bases remained unmatched. Germline V gene data show CDR1 as KGHSY and CDR2 as FQNENV. These data originate in a study of cytomegalovirus exposure and HLA in healthy donors. The chain has TRBV16 and TRBJ1-2, with 8 bases matching TRBD1. The sequence was collected from a young man in good health and CMV-seropositive. The sequencing input was PBMCs. CDR3 in DNA: TGTGCCAGCAGCCTTCAGGGGGACAGGCCCTCAGTCTATGGCTACACCTTC. This encodes CASSLQGDRPSVYGYTF.